This paragraph covers one T cell receptor (beta chain) sequence. The antigen is not known. The sample originates from a study of T-cell memory formation after mild COVID-19. At the level of the study: For the most part, TCR clusters were specific to one donor. Whole-study results and caveats: Chiefly within CM and EM were the contracting CD4+ clones; CD8+ ones were within EMRA. Contracting clones, day 15 to 85, had balanced CD4/CD8, and later expanders favored CD4+.

The TCR alpha and TCR beta cDNA libraries, bearing sample barcodes and UMIs, were generated by 5'RACE using constant-segment primers. In TCRdb, the 5' RACE reads were re-called with MiXCR into one record per CDR3 protein. The data hold 150,000 or so distinct CDR3 sequences, with under 14% observed a single time. The CDR3 spans 17 residues. Trimming took 0 bases from V and 0 from J, leaving 15 bases between them. CDR1 is SQVTM, CDR2 ANQGSEA, per germline. This clonotype originated in a man between 18 and 35 years old who had mild COVID-19 (a few samples of this study predate the infection). Cell type and time point are not known. Sequenced input: PBMCs or a T cell subset sorted from them (not recorded which). The chain uses TRBV29-1 and TRBJ2-1; tentative D call: TRBD2 (6 bases). The CDR3: CSVEDRRGRSSYNEQFF. The CDR3, as DNA: TGCAGCGTTGAAGATCGGCGTGGGAGGAGCTCCTACAATGAGCAGTTCTTC.